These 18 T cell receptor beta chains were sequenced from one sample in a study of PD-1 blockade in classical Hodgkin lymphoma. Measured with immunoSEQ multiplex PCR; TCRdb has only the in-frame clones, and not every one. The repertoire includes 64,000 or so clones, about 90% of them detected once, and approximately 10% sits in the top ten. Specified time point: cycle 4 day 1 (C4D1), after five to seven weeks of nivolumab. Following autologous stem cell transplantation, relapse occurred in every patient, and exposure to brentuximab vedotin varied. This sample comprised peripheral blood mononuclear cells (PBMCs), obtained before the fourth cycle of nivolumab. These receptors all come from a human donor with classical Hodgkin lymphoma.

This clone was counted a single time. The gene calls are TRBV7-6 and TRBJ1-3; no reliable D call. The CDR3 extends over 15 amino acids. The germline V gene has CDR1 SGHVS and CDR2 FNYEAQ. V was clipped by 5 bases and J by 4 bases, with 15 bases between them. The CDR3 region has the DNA TGTGCCAGCAGCCCCATCGGGGTTGGAGGAAACACCATATATTTT. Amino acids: CASSPIGVGGNTIYF.

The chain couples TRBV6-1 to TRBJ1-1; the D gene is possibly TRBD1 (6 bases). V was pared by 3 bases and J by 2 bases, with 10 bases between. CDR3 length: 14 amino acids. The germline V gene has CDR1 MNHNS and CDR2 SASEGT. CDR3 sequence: CASSERGPNTEAFF. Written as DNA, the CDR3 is TGTGCCAGCAGTGAGCGGGGGCCTAACACTGAAGCTTTCTTT.

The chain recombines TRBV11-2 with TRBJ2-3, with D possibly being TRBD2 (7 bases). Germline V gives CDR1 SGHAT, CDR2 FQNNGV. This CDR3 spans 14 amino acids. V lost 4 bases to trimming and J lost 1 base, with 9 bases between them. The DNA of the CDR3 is TGTGCCAGCAGCTACGGGGGGCGCACAGATACGCAGTATTTT. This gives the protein CASSYGGRTDTQYF.

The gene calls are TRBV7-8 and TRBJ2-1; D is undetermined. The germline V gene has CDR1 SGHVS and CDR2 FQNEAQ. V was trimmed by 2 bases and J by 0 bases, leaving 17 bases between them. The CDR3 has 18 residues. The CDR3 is CASSLSRIGRSSYNEQFF. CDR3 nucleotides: TGTGCCAGCAGCTTATCTAGAATTGGCAGAAGCTCCTACAATGAGCAGTTCTTC.

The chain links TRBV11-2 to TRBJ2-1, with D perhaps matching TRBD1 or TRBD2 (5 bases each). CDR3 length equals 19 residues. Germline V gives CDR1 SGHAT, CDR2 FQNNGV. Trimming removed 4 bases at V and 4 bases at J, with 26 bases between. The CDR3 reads CASSSWGVRAPTGYNEQFF. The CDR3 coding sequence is TGTGCCAGCAGCTCTTGGGGCGTCAGGGCCCCCACGGGATACAATGAGCAGTTCTTC.

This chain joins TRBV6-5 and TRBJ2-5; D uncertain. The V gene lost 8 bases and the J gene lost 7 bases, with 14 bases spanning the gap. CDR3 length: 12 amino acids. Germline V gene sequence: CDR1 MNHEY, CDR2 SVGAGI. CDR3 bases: TGTGCCAGCGATCTTTTGGGCGGGACCCAGTACTTC. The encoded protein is CASDLLGGTQYF.

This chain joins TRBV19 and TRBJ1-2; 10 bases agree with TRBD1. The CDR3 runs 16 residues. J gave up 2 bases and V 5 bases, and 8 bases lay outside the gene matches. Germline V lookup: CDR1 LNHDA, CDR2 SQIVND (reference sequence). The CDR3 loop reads CASSPWDRGRNYGYTF. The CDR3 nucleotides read TGTGCCAGTAGTCCGTGGGACAGGGGAAGAAACTATGGCTACACCTTC.

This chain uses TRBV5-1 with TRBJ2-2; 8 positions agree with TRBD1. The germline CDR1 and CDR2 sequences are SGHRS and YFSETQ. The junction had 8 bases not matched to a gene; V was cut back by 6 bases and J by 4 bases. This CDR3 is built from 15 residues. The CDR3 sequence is CASTGTGKITGELFF. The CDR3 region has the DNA TGCGCCAGCACGGGGACAGGAAAGATCACCGGGGAGCTGTTTTTT.

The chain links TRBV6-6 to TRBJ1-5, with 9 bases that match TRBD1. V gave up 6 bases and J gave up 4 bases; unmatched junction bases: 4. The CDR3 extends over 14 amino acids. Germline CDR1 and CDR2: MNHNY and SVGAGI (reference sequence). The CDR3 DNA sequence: TGTGCCAGCAGCTCCGGACAGGGGAATCAGCCCCAGCATTTT. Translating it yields CASSSGQGNQPQHF.

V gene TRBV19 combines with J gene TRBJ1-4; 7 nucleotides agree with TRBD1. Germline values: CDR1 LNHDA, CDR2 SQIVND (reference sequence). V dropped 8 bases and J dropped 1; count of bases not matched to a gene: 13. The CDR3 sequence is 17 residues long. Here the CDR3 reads CASRAGGPGKTNEKLFF. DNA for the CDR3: TGTGCCAGTCGTGCAGGGGGGCCGGGGAAAACTAATGAAAAACTGTTTTTT.

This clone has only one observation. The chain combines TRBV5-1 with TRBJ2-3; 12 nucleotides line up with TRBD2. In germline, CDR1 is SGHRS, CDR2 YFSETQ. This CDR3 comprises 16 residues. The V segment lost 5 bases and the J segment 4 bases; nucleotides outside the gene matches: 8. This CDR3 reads CASSRASGGAPDTQYF. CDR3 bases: TGCGCCAGCAGTCGGGCTAGCGGGGGGGCCCCAGATACGCAGTATTTT.

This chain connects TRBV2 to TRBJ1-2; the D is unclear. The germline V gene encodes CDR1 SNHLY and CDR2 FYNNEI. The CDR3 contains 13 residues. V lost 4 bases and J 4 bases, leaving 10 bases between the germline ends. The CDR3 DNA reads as TGTGCCAGCAGTGCCGGACCCTGCTATGGCTACACCTTC. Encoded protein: CASSAGPCYGYTF.

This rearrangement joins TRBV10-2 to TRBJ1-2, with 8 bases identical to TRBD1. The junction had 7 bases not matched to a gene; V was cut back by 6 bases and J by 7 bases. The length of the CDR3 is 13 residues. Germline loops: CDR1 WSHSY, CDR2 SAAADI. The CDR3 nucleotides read TGCGCCAGCAGCTCCGACAGGGGAGTTGGCTACACCTTC. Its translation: CASSSDRGVGYTF.

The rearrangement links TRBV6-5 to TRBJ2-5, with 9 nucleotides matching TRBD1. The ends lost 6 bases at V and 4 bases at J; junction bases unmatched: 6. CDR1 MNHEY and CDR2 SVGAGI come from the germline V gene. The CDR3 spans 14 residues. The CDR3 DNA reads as TGTGCCAGCAGGGAGGGACAGGGACGAGAGACCCAGTACTTC. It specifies CASREGQGRETQYF.

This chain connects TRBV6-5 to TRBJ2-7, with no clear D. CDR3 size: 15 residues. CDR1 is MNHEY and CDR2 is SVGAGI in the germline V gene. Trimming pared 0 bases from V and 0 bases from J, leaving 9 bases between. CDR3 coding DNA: TGTGCCAGCAGTTACTCAGGTGGGGACTCCTACGAGCAGTACTTC. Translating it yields CASSYSGGDSYEQYF.

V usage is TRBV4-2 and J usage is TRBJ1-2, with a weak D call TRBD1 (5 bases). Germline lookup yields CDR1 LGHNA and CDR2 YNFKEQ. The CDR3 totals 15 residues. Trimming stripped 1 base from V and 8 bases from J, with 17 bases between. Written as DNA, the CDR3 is TGTGCCAGCAGCCAAGCACGACAGCTAGCATGGGGCTACACCTTC. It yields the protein CASSQARQLAWGYTF.

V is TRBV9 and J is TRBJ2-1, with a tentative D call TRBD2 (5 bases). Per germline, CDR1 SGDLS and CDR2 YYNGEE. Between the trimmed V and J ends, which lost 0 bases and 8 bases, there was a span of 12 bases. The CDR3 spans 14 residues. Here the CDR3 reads CASSVGGAAYEQFF. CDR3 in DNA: TGTGCCAGCAGCGTAGGGGGAGCAGCCTATGAGCAGTTCTTC.

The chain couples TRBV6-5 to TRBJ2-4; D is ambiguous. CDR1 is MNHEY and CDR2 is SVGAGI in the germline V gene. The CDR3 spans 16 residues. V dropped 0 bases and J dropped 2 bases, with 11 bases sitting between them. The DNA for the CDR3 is TGTGCCAGCAGTTACTCCGGCGGCGACTCCAAAAACATTCAGTACTTC. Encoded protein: CASSYSGGDSKNIQYF.